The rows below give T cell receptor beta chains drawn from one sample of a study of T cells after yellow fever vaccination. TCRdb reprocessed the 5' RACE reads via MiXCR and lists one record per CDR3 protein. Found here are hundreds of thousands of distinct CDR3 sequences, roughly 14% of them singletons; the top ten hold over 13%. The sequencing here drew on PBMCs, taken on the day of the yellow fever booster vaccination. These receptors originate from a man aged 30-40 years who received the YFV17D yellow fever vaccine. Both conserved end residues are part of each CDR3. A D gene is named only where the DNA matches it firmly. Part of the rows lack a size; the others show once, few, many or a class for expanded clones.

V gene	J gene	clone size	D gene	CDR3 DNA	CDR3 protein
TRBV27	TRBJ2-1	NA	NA	TGTGCCAGCAGTTATACTCCAGTCCGGAATGAGCAGTTCTTC	CASSYTPVRNEQFF
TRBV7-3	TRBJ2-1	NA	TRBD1	TGTGCCAGCAGCTCGACCGGGACAGGGATCAATGAGCAGTTCTTC	CASSSTGTGINEQFF
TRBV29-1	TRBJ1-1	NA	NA	TGCAGCGTCCACTCTGCAGAGGTGGCCACTGAAGCTTTCTTT	CSVHSAEVATEAFF
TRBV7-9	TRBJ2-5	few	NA	TGTGCCAGCAGCTCACCCCTAGCAGGGAGAAAAGAGACCCAGTACTTC	CASSSPLAGRKETQYF
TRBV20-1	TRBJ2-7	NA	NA	TGCAGTGCTAGGGTGGACGAGCAGTACTTC	CSARVDEQYF
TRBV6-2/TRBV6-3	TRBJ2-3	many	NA	TGTGCCAGCAGCTCCTGGTCAGATACGCAGTATTTT	CASSSWSDTQYF
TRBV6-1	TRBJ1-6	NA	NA	TGTGCCAGCAAAAAAACATTGAACTCCTATAATTCACCCCTCCACTTT	CASKKTLNSYNSPLHF
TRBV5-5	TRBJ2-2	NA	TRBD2	TGTGCCAGCAGTCCGGCGAGGTTTAGCGGGAGGCCCACCGGGGAGCTGTTTTTT	CASSPARFSGRPTGELFF
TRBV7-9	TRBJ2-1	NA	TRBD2	TGTGCCAGCAGCTTCCCGATAGTTGGACTAGCGGGAGTTGAGCAGTTCTTC	CASSFPIVGLAGVEQFF
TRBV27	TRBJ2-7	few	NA	TGTGCCAGCAGTTTGAAGCCAGGGCCTAAGAGACCCGCCTACGAGCAGTACTTC	CASSLKPGPKRPAYEQYF
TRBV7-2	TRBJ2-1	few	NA	TGTGCCAGCAGCTTAGCGGAGGAGTTTCCCTACAATGAGCAGTTCTTC	CASSLAEEFPYNEQFF
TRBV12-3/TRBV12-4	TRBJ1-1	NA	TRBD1	TGTGCCAGCAGTGTGGGGACAGGGGGCTTAACTGAAGCTTTCTTT	CASSVGTGGLTEAFF
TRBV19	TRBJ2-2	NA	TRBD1	TGTGCCAGTAGTCTCCGGGACAGGGGGATGGCCGGGGAGCTGTTTTTT	CASSLRDRGMAGELFF
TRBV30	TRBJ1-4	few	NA	TGTGCCTGGTACGGCCCCCAGTCTGAAAAACTGTTTTTT	CAWYGPQSEKLFF
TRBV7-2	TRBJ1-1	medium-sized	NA	TGTGCCAGCAGCTTAGGGCTTCCACCCAACGAAGCTTTCTTT	CASSLGLPPNEAFF
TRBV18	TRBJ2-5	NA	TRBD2	TGTGCCAGCTCACCACTAAGGGACACGGGACGGGAGGGCCATCCACGGACCCAGTACTTC	CASSPLRDTGREGHPRTQYF
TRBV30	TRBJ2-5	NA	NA	TGTGCCTGGACCGACGAAGGAGAGACCCAGTACTTC	CAWTDEGETQYF
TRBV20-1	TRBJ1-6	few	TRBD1	TGCAGTGCCCACACAGGGGGCGGGGCACCCCTCCACTTT	CSAHTGGGAPLHF
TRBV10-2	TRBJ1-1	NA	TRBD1	TGCGCCACCGATCCCGGGACAGGGACCATGGGGACTGAAGCTTTCTTT	CATDPGTGTMGTEAFF
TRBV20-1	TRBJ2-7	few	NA	TGCAGTGCTAGTGTGGGACCCTCCTACGAGCAGTACTTC	CSASVGPSYEQYF
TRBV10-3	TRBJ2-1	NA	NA	TGTGCCGCCGGGACGGTCTCCTACAATGAGCAGTTCTTC	CAAGTVSYNEQFF
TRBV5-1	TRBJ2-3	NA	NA	TGCGCCAGCAGTTTCAGGGTGGCAGATACGCAGTATTTT	CASSFRVADTQYF
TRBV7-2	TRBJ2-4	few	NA	TGTGCCAGCAGCTTGGTACGGCAGGGCAGCATTCAGTACTTC	CASSLVRQGSIQYF
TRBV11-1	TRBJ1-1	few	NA	TGTGCCAGCAGCTTATCAAGCTGGGAGCAGTCACTGCGCAGGACTGAAGCTTTCTTT	CASSLSSWEQSLRRTEAFF
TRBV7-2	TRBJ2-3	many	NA	TGTGCCAGCACCTCCAAAGTCGGGTATACGCAGTATTTT	CASTSKVGYTQYF
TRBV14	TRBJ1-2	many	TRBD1	TGTGCCAGCAGCCGCCAACAGGGGTCCTCTCGCTACACCTTC	CASSRQQGSSRYTF
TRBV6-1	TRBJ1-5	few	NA	TGTGCCAGCAGTGTTAGGTCGATCGGATCCAATCAGCCCCAGCATTTT	CASSVRSIGSNQPQHF
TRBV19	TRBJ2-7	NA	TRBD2	TGTGCCAGTAGTATAGATCCTAGCGGGAGTTTCGAGCAGTACTTC	CASSIDPSGSFEQYF
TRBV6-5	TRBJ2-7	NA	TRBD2	TGTGCCAGCAGTTACGGTAGTAGCGGGGTCTCCTACGAGCAGTACTTC	CASSYGSSGVSYEQYF
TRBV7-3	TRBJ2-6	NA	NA	TGTGCCAGCAGCTTGGCGGCCTATGACAACTCTGGGGCCAACGTCCTGACTTTC	CASSLAAYDNSGANVLTF
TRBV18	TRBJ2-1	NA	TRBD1	TGTGCCAGCTCACCGGACAGGGGGTCTATCAATGAGCATTTCTTC	CASSPDRGSINEHFF
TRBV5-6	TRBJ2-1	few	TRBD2	TGTGCCAGCAGCTTGAAGCGGGGCCAGATAGAGCAGTTCTTC	CASSLKRGQIEQFF
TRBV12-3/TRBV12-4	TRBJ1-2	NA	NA	TGTGCCAGCAGTCGCGACGTGCTCTATGGCTACACCTTC	CASSRDVLYGYTF
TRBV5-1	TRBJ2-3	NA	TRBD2	TGCGCCTGCAGCTTGGCCTGGACTAGCGGGAGTGGAGATACGCAGTATTTT	CACSLAWTSGSGDTQYF
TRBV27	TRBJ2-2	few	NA	TGTGCCAGCAGTTTATTCTACCCCCACACCGGGGAGCTGTTTTTT	CASSLFYPHTGELFF
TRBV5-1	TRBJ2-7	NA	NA	TGCGCCAGCAGCTTGGTGGGGTCCCCCGACGAGCAGTACTTC	CASSLVGSPDEQYF
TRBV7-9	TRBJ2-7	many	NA	TGTGCCAGCAGCGCCGTGGACCGCCATTCCTACGAGCAGTACTTC	CASSAVDRHSYEQYF
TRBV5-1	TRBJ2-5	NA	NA	TGCGCCAGCAGCTTAAGGGACTACCAAGAGACCCAGTACTTC	CASSLRDYQETQYF
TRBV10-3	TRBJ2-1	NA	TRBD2	TGTGCCTCTGGGGGGACTAGTGTCTCTGAGCAGTTCTTC	CASGGTSVSEQFF